This TCR beta chain was retrieved from a study of human versus mouse CDR3 diversity and MHC coevolution. The CDR3 loop spans 15 amino acids. CDR1 is MNHEY and CDR2 is SVGAGI in the germline V gene. Deletions cut 2 bases from V and 1 base from J, with 12 bases between. TCRdb's table, derived via immunoSEQ multiplex PCR, lists solely in-frame clones and lacks some. In the table there are approximately 81,000 clones, 90% to 95% of which are singletons. V gene TRBV6-5 combines with J gene TRBJ2-7; no clear D. Sequencing was done on a sample of naive CD4+ T cells from blood. Documented subset: CD45RO-negative CD62L-positive naive CD4 T cells. This sequence was found in a person aged 30-69 years in good health. CDR3 bases: TGTGCCAGCAGTTACGATGGTAGCAGATCCTACGAGCAGTACTTC. Translation gives CASSYDGSRSYEQYF.